These T cell receptor beta chains were read from a single sample in a study of T-cell reconstitution after alpha-beta-depleted transplantation in children. TCRdb reanalysed the PCR reads using MiXCR and keeps one entry per CDR3 protein. The sample contains tens of thousands of distinct CDR3 sequences, under 8% of which appear only once. The sequencing used PBMCs, mostly from graft donor cells, collected 180 days after TCRalphabeta/CD19-depleted stem cell transplant. The receptor set was obtained from a male patient between 5 and 17 years old who had a stem cell transplant for acute myeloid leukemia, so the T cells may come from the graft donor. Each CDR3 is given with its conserved first and last residue. The D gene is left open where the match is weak. Clone size is not always given. Where it is, it says once, few, many or a class for expanded clones.

CDR3 protein: CASSLGLGDFTGELFF; CDR3 DNA: TGTGCCAGCAGCTTAGGTCTAGGGGACTTCACCGGGGAGCTGTTTTTT; V gene: TRBV7-2; clone size: many; J gene: TRBJ2-2; D gene: .
CDR3 protein: CASSYNNGQPQHF; CDR3 DNA: TGTGCCAGCAGTTATAATAATGGGCAGCCCCAGCATTTT; V gene: TRBV7-6; clone size: many; J gene: TRBJ1-5; D gene: .
CDR3 protein: CASSLGSGKTDTQYF; CDR3 DNA: TGTGCCAGCAGTTTAGGGAGCGGGAAGACAGATACGCAGTATTTT; V gene: TRBV12-3/TRBV12-4; clone size: .; J gene: TRBJ2-3; D gene: TRBD2
CDR3 protein: CASRPRTGGLPQHF; CDR3 DNA: TGTGCCAGCAGACCTAGGACAGGGGGTCTGCCCCAGCATTTT; V gene: TRBV27; clone size: many; J gene: TRBJ1-5; D gene: TRBD1
CDR3 protein: CASTRDSNYGYTF; CDR3 DNA: TGTGCCAGCACCAGAGACAGTAACTATGGCTACACCTTC; V gene: TRBV28; clone size: many; J gene: TRBJ1-2; D gene: .
CDR3 protein: CASSLDVGTGRQPQHF; CDR3 DNA: TGTGCCAGCAGTTTGGACGTCGGGACAGGGAGGCAGCCCCAGCATTTT; V gene: TRBV12-3/TRBV12-4; clone size: many; J gene: TRBJ1-5; D gene: TRBD1
CDR3 protein: CASSYLAGVSYNEQFF; CDR3 DNA: TGCGCCAGCAGCTATTTAGCGGGGGTCTCCTACAATGAGCAGTTCTTC; V gene: TRBV5-1; clone size: many; J gene: TRBJ2-1; D gene: TRBD2
CDR3 protein: CASSLGLTEEQFF; CDR3 DNA: TGTGCCAGCAGCCTGGGACTGACGGAGGAGCAGTTCTTC; V gene: TRBV11-1; clone size: many; J gene: TRBJ2-1; D gene: .
CDR3 protein: CSARDLAGGYNEQFF; CDR3 DNA: TGCAGTGCTAGAGATTTAGCGGGGGGGTACAATGAGCAGTTCTTC; V gene: TRBV20-1; clone size: many; J gene: TRBJ2-1; D gene: TRBD2
CDR3 protein: CASSTGSSTGELFF; CDR3 DNA: TGCGCCAGCAGCACAGGGTCCTCCACCGGGGAGCTGTTTTTT; V gene: TRBV5-1; clone size: many; J gene: TRBJ2-2; D gene: .
CDR3 protein: CSALGQGGFSDTQYF; CDR3 DNA: TGCAGTGCGCTAGGACAGGGGGGCTTTTCAGATACGCAGTATTTT; V gene: TRBV20-1; clone size: few; J gene: TRBJ2-3; D gene: TRBD1
CDR3 protein: CASSVALAGPPNQPQHF; CDR3 DNA: TGTGCCAGCAGCGTAGCATTGGCGGGCCCCCCTAATCAGCCCCAGCATTTT; V gene: TRBV9; clone size: many; J gene: TRBJ1-5; D gene: .
CDR3 protein: CASSLGGANTGELFF; CDR3 DNA: TGTGCCAGCAGCTTAGGAGGGGCGAACACCGGGGAGCTGTTTTTT; V gene: TRBV7-2; clone size: many; J gene: TRBJ2-2; D gene: .
CDR3 protein: CASSLARDGTQYF; CDR3 DNA: TGTGCTAGCAGCTTAGCCAGGGATGGGACCCAGTACTTC; V gene: TRBV7-7; clone size: many; J gene: TRBJ2-5; D gene: .
CDR3 protein: CSARFITRLAGRGEQFF; CDR3 DNA: TGCAGTGCTAGATTTATCACGAGGCTAGCGGGACGTGGTGAGCAGTTCTTC; V gene: TRBV20-1; clone size: many; J gene: TRBJ2-1; D gene: TRBD2
CDR3 protein: CASSPPGTGVFSNNSPLHF; CDR3 DNA: TGTGCCAGCTCACCACCGGGGACAGGGGTCTTTTCGAATAATTCACCCCTCCACTTT; V gene: TRBV18; clone size: few; J gene: TRBJ1-6; D gene: TRBD1
CDR3 protein: CASSPTPTQSEQFF; CDR3 DNA: TGTGCCAGCAGCCCGACCCCCACCCAGAGTGAGCAGTTCTTC; V gene: TRBV7-8; clone size: few; J gene: TRBJ2-1; D gene: .
CDR3 protein: CASSFRAPTENTEAFF; CDR3 DNA: TGTGCCAGCAGTTTTAGGGCTCCGACGGAGAACACTGAAGCTTTCTTT; V gene: TRBV27; clone size: many; J gene: TRBJ1-1; D gene: .
CDR3 protein: CASSLDGPNQPQHF; CDR3 DNA: TGTGCCAGCAGCTTAGACGGTCCCAATCAGCCCCAGCATTTT; V gene: TRBV11-2; clone size: many; J gene: TRBJ1-5; D gene: .